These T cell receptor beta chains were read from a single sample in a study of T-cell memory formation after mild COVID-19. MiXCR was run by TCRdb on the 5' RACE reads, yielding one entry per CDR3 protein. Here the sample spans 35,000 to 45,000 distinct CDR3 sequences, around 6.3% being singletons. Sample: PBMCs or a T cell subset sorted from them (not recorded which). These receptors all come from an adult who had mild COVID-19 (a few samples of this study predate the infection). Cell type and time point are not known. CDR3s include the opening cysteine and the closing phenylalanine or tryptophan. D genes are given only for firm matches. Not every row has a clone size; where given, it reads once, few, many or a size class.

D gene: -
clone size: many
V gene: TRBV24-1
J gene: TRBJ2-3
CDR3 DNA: TGTGCCACCAGTGACCCCGGACGGGCGGCGGCAGATACGCAGTATTTT
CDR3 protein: CATSDPGRAAADTQYF

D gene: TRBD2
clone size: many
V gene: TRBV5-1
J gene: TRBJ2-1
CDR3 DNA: TGCGCCAGCAGCTTGGTGCTGGCGGGAGGTGAGCAGTTCTTC
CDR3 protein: CASSLVLAGGEQFF

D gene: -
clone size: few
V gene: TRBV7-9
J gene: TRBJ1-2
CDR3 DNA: TGTGCCAGCAGCTTTCAGGGGCCCTTTCGAGGGGGCTACACCTTC
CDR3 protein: CASSFQGPFRGGYTF

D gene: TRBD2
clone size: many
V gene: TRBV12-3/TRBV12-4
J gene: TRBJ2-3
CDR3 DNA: TGTGCCAGCAGTTTCCCGGGGCGGGGGGAGCGAACGCAGTATTTT
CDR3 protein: CASSFPGRGERTQYF

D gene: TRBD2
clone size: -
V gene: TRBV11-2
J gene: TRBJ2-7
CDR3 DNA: TGTGCCAGCAGCTTATCCGTCTCGGGCGGGAGTCCCTACGAGCAGTACTTC
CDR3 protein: CASSLSVSGGSPYEQYF

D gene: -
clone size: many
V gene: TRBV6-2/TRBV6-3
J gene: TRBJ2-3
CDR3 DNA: TGTGCCAGCAGCCGTGACGGGACTTTCACAGATACGCAGTATTTT
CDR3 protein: CASSRDGTFTDTQYF

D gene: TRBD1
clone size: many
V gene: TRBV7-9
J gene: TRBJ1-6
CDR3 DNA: TGTGCCAGCAGCGCCTACAGGGGGTCCTATAATTCACCCCTCCACTTT
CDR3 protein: CASSAYRGSYNSPLHF

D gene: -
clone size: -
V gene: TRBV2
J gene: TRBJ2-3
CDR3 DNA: TGTGCCAGCAGGCTCGGAGATACGCAGTATTTT
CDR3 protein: CASRLGDTQYF

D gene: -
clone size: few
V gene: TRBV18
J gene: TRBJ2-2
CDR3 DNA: TGTGCCAGCTCACCATCAGACACCGGGGAGCTGTTTTTT
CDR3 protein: CASSPSDTGELFF

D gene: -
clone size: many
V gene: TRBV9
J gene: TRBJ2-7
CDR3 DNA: TGTGCCAGCAGCGAGGGTATTTTCTACGAGCAGTACTTC
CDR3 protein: CASSEGIFYEQYF

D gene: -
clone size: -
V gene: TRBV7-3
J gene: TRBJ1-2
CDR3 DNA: TGTGCCAGCAGCTTATATGTAGGCGGAAAGTATGGCTACACCTTC
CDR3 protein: CASSLYVGGKYGYTF

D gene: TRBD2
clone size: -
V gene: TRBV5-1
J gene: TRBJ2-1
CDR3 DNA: TGCGCCAGCACCCCCCGGACTAGCGGGGAAGGGAGTGAGCAGTTCTTC
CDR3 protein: CASTPRTSGEGSEQFF

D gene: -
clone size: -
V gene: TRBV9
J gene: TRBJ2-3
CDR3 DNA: TGTGCCAGCAGCGTAGGGACAGATACGCAGTATTTT
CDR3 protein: CASSVGTDTQYF

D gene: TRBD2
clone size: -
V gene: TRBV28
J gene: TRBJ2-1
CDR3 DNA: TGTGCCAGCAGTGCTATCACTAGCGGTTACAATGAGCAGTTCTTC
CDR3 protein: CASSAITSGYNEQFF

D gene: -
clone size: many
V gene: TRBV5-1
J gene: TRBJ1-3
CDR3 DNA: TGCGCCAGCAGCCAGGATGTGGGTTCTCCTGGAAACACCATATATTTT
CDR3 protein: CASSQDVGSPGNTIYF

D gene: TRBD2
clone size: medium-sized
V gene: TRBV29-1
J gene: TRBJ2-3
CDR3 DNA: TGCAGCGTGGCCGAGGGGACTAGCGGTTCCACAGATACGCAGTATTTT
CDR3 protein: CSVAEGTSGSTDTQYF

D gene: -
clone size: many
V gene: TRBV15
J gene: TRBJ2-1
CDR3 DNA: TGTGCCACCAGCAGAAGGGGGGGGGTCGGCAATGAGCAGTTCTTC
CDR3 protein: CATSRRGGVGNEQFF

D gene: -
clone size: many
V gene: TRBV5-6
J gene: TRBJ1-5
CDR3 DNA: TGTGCCAGCAGCTTGGCTGGGGGCACACAGCCCCAGCATTTT
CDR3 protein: CASSLAGGTQPQHF

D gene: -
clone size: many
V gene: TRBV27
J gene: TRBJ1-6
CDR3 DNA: TGTGCCAGCAGCGAACGTCGGGAGTCACCCCTCCACTTT
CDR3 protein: CASSERRESPLHF

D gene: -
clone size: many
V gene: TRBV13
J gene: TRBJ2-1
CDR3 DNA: TGTGCCAGCAGCTTAGTGGCAGGGGCCAATGAGCAGTTCTTC
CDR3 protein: CASSLVAGANEQFF

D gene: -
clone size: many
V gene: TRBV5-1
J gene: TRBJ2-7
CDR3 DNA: TGCGCCAGCAGCCCTCGGCAGCCAGGCTCCTACGAGCAGTACTTC
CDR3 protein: CASSPRQPGSYEQYF

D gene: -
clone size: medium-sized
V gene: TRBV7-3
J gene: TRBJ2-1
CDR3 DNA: TGTGCCAGCAGCCCTACGGCGGCGGTGTGGAGTGAGCAGTTCTTC
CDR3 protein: CASSPTAAVWSEQFF

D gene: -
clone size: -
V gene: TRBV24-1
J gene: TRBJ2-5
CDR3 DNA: TGTGCCACATCTAGGGGAAACCAAGAGACCCAGTACTTC
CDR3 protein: CATSRGNQETQYF

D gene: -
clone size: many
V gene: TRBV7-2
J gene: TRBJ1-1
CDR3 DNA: TGTGCCAGCAGCTTAGAGGGATTGATGAACACTGAAGCTTTCTTT
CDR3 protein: CASSLEGLMNTEAFF

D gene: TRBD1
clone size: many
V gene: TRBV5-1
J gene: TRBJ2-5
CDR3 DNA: TGCGCCAGCAGCTTGTGGACAGGGCTCGGAGAGACCCAGTACTTC
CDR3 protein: CASSLWTGLGETQYF

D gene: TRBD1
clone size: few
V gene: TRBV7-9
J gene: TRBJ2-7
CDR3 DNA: TGTGCCAGCAGCCTGGGGGGACAGGGGTGGGCCTACGAGCAGTACTTC
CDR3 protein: CASSLGGQGWAYEQYF

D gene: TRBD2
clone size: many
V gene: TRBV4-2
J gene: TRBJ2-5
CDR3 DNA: TGTGCCAGCAGCCAAGTGAGCGGGGGGGCTTGGGAGACCCAGTACTTC
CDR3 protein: CASSQVSGGAWETQYF

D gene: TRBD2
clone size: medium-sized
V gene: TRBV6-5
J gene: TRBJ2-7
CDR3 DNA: TGTGCCAGCACTCGACTAGCCCGGCCCCCAAGCTCCTACGAGCAGTACTTC
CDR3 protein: CASTRLARPPSSYEQYF

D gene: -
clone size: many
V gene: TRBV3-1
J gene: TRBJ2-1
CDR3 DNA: TGTGCCAGCAGCCAAGATCGGCTACTCCAGTTCTTC
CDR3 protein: CASSQDRLLQFF

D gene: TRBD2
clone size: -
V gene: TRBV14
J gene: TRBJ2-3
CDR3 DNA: TGTGCCAGCAGCCAACGTAGGGGCTTTAATAAACGGACTAGCGACACAGATACGCAGTATTTT
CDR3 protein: CASSQRRGFNKRTSDTDTQYF

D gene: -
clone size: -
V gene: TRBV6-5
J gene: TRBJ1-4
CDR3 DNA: TGTGCCAGCGGGAGGGGTCATGAAAAACTGTTTTTT
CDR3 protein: CASGRGHEKLFF

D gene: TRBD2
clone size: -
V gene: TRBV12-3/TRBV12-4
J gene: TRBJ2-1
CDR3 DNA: TGTGCCAGCAGCCCTACTTCTCGACTAGCGGGAGGGGATGAGCAGTTCTTC
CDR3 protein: CASSPTSRLAGGDEQFF

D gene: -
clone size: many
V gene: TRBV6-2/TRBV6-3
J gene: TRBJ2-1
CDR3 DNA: TGTGCCAGCAGCCTCCTCGATAACAATGAGCAGTTCTTC
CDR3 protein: CASSLLDNNEQFF

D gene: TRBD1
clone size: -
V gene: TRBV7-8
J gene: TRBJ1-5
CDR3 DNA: TGTGCCAGCAGCCTCGACAGGGGTACCGGGCAGCCCCAGCATTTT
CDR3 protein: CASSLDRGTGQPQHF

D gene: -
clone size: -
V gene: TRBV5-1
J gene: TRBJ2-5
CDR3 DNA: TGCGCCAGCAGCTTTAGACAAGGGGAGACCCAGTACTTC
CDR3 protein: CASSFRQGETQYF

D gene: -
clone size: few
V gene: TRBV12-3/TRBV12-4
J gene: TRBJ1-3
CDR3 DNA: TGTGCCAGCAGTTTAAATTTCCGGATCGCCACCTCTGGAAACACCATATATTTT
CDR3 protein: CASSLNFRIATSGNTIYF

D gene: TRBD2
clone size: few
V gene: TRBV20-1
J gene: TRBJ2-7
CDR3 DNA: TGCAGTGCTAGAGATCTGGGCGGGGGAGGCTACGAGCAGTACTTC
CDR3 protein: CSARDLGGGGYEQYF

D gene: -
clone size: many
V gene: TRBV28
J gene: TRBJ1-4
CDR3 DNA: TGTGCCAGCAGTCCAGGGACTTCTCTGGGAGAAAAACTGTTTTTT
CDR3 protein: CASSPGTSLGEKLFF

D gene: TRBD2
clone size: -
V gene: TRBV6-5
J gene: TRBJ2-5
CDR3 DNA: TGTGCCAGCAGCTTGATAGCGGGGGGACGGGAGACCCAGTACTTC
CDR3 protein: CASSLIAGGRETQYF

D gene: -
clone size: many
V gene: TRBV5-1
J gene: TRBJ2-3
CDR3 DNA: TGCGCCAGCAGCTTATATGGGTCCACAGATACGCAGTATTTT
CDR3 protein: CASSLYGSTDTQYF

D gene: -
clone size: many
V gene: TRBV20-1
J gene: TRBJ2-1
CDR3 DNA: TGCAGTGCTAGAGCCCAACCCCTCCGCACGGGAGCCTACAGCTACAATGAGCAGTTCTTC
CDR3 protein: CSARAQPLRTGAYSYNEQFF

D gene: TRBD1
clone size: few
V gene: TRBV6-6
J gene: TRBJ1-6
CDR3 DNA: TGTGCCAGCAGTTACTCGATAGGGACAGGGTCACCCCTCCACTTT
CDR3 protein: CASSYSIGTGSPLHF

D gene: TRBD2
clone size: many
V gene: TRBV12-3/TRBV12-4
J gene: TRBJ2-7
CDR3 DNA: TGTGCCAGCAGTTTGACGAGTAGCGGGCGGATCTGGGAGCAGTACTTC
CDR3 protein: CASSLTSSGRIWEQYF

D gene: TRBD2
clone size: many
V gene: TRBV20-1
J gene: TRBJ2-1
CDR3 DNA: TGCAGTGCTAGAGAGGCGGGGAGGGCCAACGATGAGCAGTTCTTC
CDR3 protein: CSAREAGRANDEQFF

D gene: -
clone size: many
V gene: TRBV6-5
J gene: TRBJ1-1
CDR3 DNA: TGTGCCAGCAGTTATGCAGGGGCCCGTTTGAACACTGAAGCTTTCTTT
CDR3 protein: CASSYAGARLNTEAFF

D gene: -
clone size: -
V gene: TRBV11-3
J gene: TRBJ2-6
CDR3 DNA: TGTGCCAGCAGCTTTCAGTCTGGGGCCAACGTCCTGACTTTC
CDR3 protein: CASSFQSGANVLTF

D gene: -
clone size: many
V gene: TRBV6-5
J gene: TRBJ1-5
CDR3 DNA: TGTGCCAGCAGGAACGCGGATCGGGGGTTTATTCAGCCCCAGCATTTT
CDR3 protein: CASRNADRGFIQPQHF

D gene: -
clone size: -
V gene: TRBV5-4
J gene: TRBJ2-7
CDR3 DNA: TGTGCCAGCAGCTCCAAGACAGGTTCTTACGAGCAGTACTTC
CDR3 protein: CASSSKTGSYEQYF

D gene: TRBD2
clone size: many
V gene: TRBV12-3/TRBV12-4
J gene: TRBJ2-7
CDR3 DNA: TGTGCCAGCAGTCTTACCGGGACTAGCGGGAGTGGGGAGTACTTC
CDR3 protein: CASSLTGTSGSGEYF

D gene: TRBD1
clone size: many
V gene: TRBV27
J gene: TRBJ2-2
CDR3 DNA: TGTGCCAGCAGTTTCCGGACAGGCTCCCCCGGGGAGCTGTTTTTT
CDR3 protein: CASSFRTGSPGELFF

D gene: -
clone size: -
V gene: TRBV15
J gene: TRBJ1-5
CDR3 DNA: TGTGCCACCAGCAGAGAAGGTGGAGCAGGCAATCAGCCCCAGCATTTT
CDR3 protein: CATSREGGAGNQPQHF

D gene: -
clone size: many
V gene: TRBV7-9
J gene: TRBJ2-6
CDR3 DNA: TGTGCCAGCAGCCCCGGACAGACGACGGGAGCTGGGGCCAACGTCCTGACTTTC
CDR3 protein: CASSPGQTTGAGANVLTF

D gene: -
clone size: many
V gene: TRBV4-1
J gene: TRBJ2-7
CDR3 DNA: TGCGCCAGCAGCCAAGAAGTAGGGCCCCGAGAGCAGTACTTC
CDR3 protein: CASSQEVGPREQYF

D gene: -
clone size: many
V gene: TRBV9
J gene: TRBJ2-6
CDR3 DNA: TGTGCCAGCTCACCCCATGACAGCTCTATTACCTCTGGGGCCAACGTCCTGACTTTC
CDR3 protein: CASSPHDSSITSGANVLTF

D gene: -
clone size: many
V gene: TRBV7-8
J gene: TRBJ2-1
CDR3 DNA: TGTGCCAGCAGAACCGTAGGAGGAATTCAGTTCTTC
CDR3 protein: CASRTVGGIQFF

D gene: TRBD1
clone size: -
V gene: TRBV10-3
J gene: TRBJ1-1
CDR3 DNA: TGTGCCATCAGTGAGTCAATAGGACAGGTTAACACTGAAGCTTTCTTT
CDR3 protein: CAISESIGQVNTEAFF

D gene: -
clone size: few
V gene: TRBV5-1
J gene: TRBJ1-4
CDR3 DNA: TGCGCCAGCAGCCTGAGGAGTTCCGACAGGCCGGGTGAAAAACTGTTTTTT
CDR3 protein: CASSLRSSDRPGEKLFF

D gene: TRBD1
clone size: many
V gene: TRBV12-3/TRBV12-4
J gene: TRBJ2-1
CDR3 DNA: TGTGCCAGCAGGATACAGGGGTCTTACTCCTACAATGAGCAGTTCTTC
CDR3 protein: CASRIQGSYSYNEQFF